This T cell receptor (beta chain) was sequenced in a study of cytomegalovirus exposure and HLA in healthy donors. Overall study results and limits: In an earlier analysis, in approximately 630 donors, most V segments appeared productive either ~90% or ~30% of the time.

The PCR ran on 60 Vbeta and 13 Jbeta primers. Here immunoSEQ multiplex PCR was the method, and the copy in TCRdb shows in-frame clones only, minus some. The table lists around 110,000 clones, more than 65% of them singletons. Worth noting for this clone: The antigen remains unidentified.

In germline, CDR1 is SGHRS, CDR2 YFSETQ. Deletions cut 4 bases from V and 1 base from J, with 8 bases between. The CDR3 is 13 amino acids. V and J are TRBV5-1 and TRBJ1-1, with D unresolved. The receptor was isolated from a woman under 40 in good health and CMV-seronegative. Sequencing was performed on PBMCs. In DNA, the CDR3 is TGCGCCAGCAGCCAATCCCCGAACACTGAAGCTTTCTTT. This encodes CASSQSPNTEAFF.